These 13 T cell receptor beta chains were all obtained from the same sample, sequenced in a study of blood T cell repertoires in COVID-19. Produced via immunoSEQ multiplex PCR; TCRdb's table is partial and in-frame only. This table has 200,000 to 300,000 clones, about 86% appearing once. Material for sequencing was peripheral blood. The receptors derive from a woman aged 80 or over with acute or convalescent COVID-19.

This rearrangement joins TRBV19 to TRBJ2-7, with 7 bases that match TRBD1. Germline V gives CDR1 LNHDA, CDR2 SQIVND (reference sequence). Trimming at V came to 3 bases and at J to 2 bases, leaving 4 bases not matched to a gene. The CDR3 runs 14 residues. This CDR3 reads CASSINQGAYEQYF. DNA of the CDR3: TGTGCCAGTAGTATTAACCAGGGGGCCTACGAGCAGTACTTC.

In its sample, this clone was seen a few times. The chain links TRBV12-3 or TRBV12-4 to TRBJ2-3; D perhaps matches TRBD2 (7 bases). The CDR3 extends over 13 amino acids. V was clipped by 3 bases and J by 6 bases, with 10 bases between them. CDR3 DNA: TGTGCCAGCAGTTTCCGGGGGGCGGATACGCAGTATTTT. It codes for CASSFRGADTQYF.

The chain uses TRBV4-1 and TRBJ2-2; 8 nucleotides agree with TRBD1. Germline assignment: CDR1 MGHRA and CDR2 YSYEKL. The CDR3 is 17 amino acids. Trimming at V came to 0 bases and at J to 5 bases, leaving 8 bases not matched to a gene. The CDR3 loop is CASSQDGGQARTGELFF. The CDR3 nucleotides are TGCGCCAGCAGCCAAGATGGGGGACAGGCGCGAACCGGGGAGCTGTTTTTT.

This clone is a singleton in its sample. The chain has TRBV19 and TRBJ1-1; TRBD1 aligns across 11 bases. The junction had 7 bases not matched to a gene; V was cut back by 4 bases and J by 3 bases. The CDR3 extends over 16 amino acids. In germline, CDR1 is LNHDA, CDR2 SQIVND (reference sequence). In nucleotides, the CDR3 is TGTGCCAGTAGTACAGGACAGGGGGCTACGTACACTGAAGCTTTCTTT. This codes for CASSTGQGATYTEAFF.

J is TRBJ1-1 and V is TRBV7-2; 8 bases are shared with TRBD1. Trimming took 4 bases from V and 5 from J; bases not matched to a gene: 6. The CDR3 is made up of 14 amino acids. Germline lookup yields CDR1 SGHTA and CDR2 FQGNSA. The CDR3 DNA follows: TGTGCCAGCAGCTCCCGACAGGGGAAGACTGAAGCTTTCTTT. Residues: CASSSRQGKTEAFF.

The chain uses TRBV7-2 and TRBJ2-7; 10 bases fit TRBD1. The CDR3 totals 13 residues. Germline V CDR1 and CDR2: SGHTA, FQGNSA. V shed 5 bases, J shed 4 bases, and the junction held 2 bases outside the gene matches. CDR3 bases: TGTGCCAGCAGCCGGGACAGGGGTTACGAGCAGTACTTC. Translated: CASSRDRGYEQYF.

This clone was recorded a few times. The V call is TRBV14, the J call TRBJ1-6, with 7 bases that match TRBD1. Germline V gene sequence: CDR1 SGHDN, CDR2 FVKESK. The length of the CDR3 is 17 residues. V lost 2 bases and J lost 3; bases outside the gene matches: 7. In DNA form, the CDR3 reads TGTGCCAGCAGCCAATTACAGGGGCGCGACTATAATTCACCCCTCCACTTT. It codes for CASSQLQGRDYNSPLHF.

V gene TRBV9 combines with J gene TRBJ1-2, with 9 positions matching TRBD1. The germline CDR1 and CDR2 sequences are SGDLS and YYNGEE. CDR3 length equals 15 residues. The J segment lost 8 bases and the V segment lost 1 base, leaving 9 bases of the junction unmatched. This chain's CDR3 is CASSVRTGGAGGYTF. The CDR3 DNA reads as TGTGCCAGCAGCGTACGTACAGGGGGCGCGGGGGGCTACACCTTC.

The chain is built from TRBV9 and TRBJ2-5; weak D call: TRBD1 (6 bases). Per germline, CDR1 SGDLS and CDR2 YYNGEE. The ends were cut back, 0 bases at V and 0 bases at J, with 6 bases in the middle. The CDR3 contains 14 residues. The CDR3 coding sequence is TGTGCCAGCAGCGTAGGGACAGACCAAGAGACCCAGTACTTC. Protein product: CASSVGTDQETQYF.

The genes are TRBV28 and TRBJ1-4, with D possibly being TRBD1 (6 bases). V was pared by 7 bases and J by 8 bases, with 17 bases between. Germline V lookup: CDR1 MDHEN, CDR2 SYDVKM. The CDR3 is made up of 14 amino acids. The CDR3 coding sequence is TGTGCCAGCAAAAGCTACAGGGTGAGCGAAAAACTGTTTTTT. It translates to CASKSYRVSEKLFF.

The rearrangement uses TRBV19 and TRBJ1-2; D may be TRBD1 (6 bases). The CDR3 runs to 15 residues. The V end was cut by 6 bases, the J end by 5 bases, with 19 bases between. Germline V gives CDR1 LNHDA, CDR2 SQIVND (reference sequence). In DNA, the CDR3 is TGTGCCAGTAGATCCGTAAGGGGGATTAGTTATGGCTACACCTTC. It yields the protein CASRSVRGISYGYTF.

The sample holds a few counts of this clone. The V and J genes are TRBV29-1 and TRBJ2-5, with 7 bases aligning to TRBD1. The germline CDR1 and CDR2 sequences are SQVTM and ANQGSEA. The CDR3 is 14 residues long. With 4 bases clipped from V and 4 bases from J, the junction kept 9 bases outside the gene matches. The CDR3 DNA reads TGCAGCGTTGTACGACAGGGCTTGGGAGAGACCCAGTACTTC. It yields the protein CSVVRQGLGETQYF. Combining the CDR3 with reference TRBV29-1 and TRBJ2-5 gives the whole variable domain SAVISQKPSRDICQRGTSLTIQCQVDSQVTMMFWYRQQPGQSLTLIATANQGSEATYESGFVIDKFPISRPNLTFSTLTVSNMSPEDSSIYLCSVVRQGLGETQYFGPGTRLLVL.

The chain recombines TRBV5-1 with TRBJ1-4; 8 bases fit TRBD1. Germline CDR1 reads SGHRS; CDR2 reads YFSETQ. J gave up 0 bases and V 3 bases, and 4 bases lay outside the gene matches. This CDR3 contains 16 residues. The CDR3 DNA follows: TGCGCCAGCAGCTGGGACAGGCTATCAACTAATGAAAAACTGTTTTTT. It encodes CASSWDRLSTNEKLFF. The variable domain in full, completed from reference TRBV5-1 and TRBJ1-4, reads KAGVTQTPRYLIKTRGQQVTLSCSPISGHRSVSWYQQTPGQGLQFLFEYFSETQRNKGNFPGRFSGRQFSNSRSEMNVSTLELGDSALYLCASSWDRLSTNEKLFFGSGTQLSVL.